The 17 T cell receptor beta chains reported below all come from one sample, sequenced in a study of PD-1 blockade in classical Hodgkin lymphoma. TCRdb's table, derived via immunoSEQ multiplex PCR, lists solely in-frame clones and lacks some. The profile shows about 20,000 clones, 65% to 80% of them singletons. Following autologous stem cell transplantation, relapse occurred in every patient, and exposure to brentuximab vedotin varied. Material: peripheral blood mononuclear cells (PBMCs), obtained before the second cycle of nivolumab. The receptors come from a human donor with classical Hodgkin lymphoma.

This chain connects TRBV5-4 to TRBJ1-1; maybe TRBD1 (6 bases). Trimming stripped 4 bases from V and 1 base from J, with 14 bases between. The CDR3 sequence is 15 residues long. The germline V gene has CDR1 SGHNT and CDR2 YYREEE (reference sequence). CDR3 in amino acids: CASSEETDRNTEAFF. CDR3 DNA sequence: TGTGCCAGCAGCGAGGAAACGGACAGGAACACTGAAGCTTTCTTT. Full variable domain (rest looked up from reference TRBV5-4 and TRBJ1-1): ETGVTQSPTHLIKTRGQQVTLRCSSQSGHNTVSWYQQALGQGPQFIFQYYREEENGRGNFPPRFSGLQFPNYSSELNVNALELDDSALYLCASSEETDRNTEAFFGQGTRLTVV.

This clone was seen once. J is TRBJ2-7 and V is TRBV5-5; D is perhaps TRBD1 (5 bases). Germline V CDR1 and CDR2: SGHKS, YYEKEE (reference sequence). With 2 bases removed from V and 3 bases from J, the gap between germline ends came to 15 bases. This CDR3 contains 15 residues. The CDR3 DNA sequence: TGTGCCAGCAGCTTAAACCCAGGGTTTTTCTACGAGCAGTACTTC. It is translated as CASSLNPGFFYEQYF.

V is TRBV18 and J is TRBJ2-1, with 9 bases identical to TRBD1. This CDR3 is built from 16 residues. CDR1 is KGHSH and CDR2 is LQKENI in the germline V gene. J was trimmed by 4 bases and V by 4 bases; bases with no gene match: 8. The CDR3 sequence is CASSRTPGQGYNEQFF. The CDR3 DNA reads TGTGCCAGCTCACGAACTCCGGGACAGGGATACAATGAGCAGTTCTTC. The variable domain in full, with the rest retrieved from reference TRBV18 and TRBJ2-1, is NAGVMQNPRHLVRRRGQEARLRCSPMKGHSHVYWYRQLPEEGLKFMVYLQKENIIDESGMPKERFSAEFPKEGPSILRIQQVVRGDSAAYFCASSRTPGQGYNEQFFGPGTRLTVL.

This rearrangement joins TRBV5-1 to TRBJ2-1, with D unclear. This CDR3 is 13 amino acids long. Germline V gene lookup returns CDR1 SGHRS and CDR2 YFSETQ. V shed 4 bases and J shed 1 base, with 6 bases lying between them. CDR3 region: CASSPTSYNEQFF. The CDR3 nucleotides are TGCGCCAGCAGCCCGACATCCTACAATGAGCAGTTCTTC.

The chain joins TRBV14 to TRBJ2-5; D uncertain. The CDR3 totals 13 residues. Germline V gene data show CDR1 as SGHDN and CDR2 as FVKESK. The V end was cut by 2 bases, the J end by 2 bases, with 6 bases between. Here the CDR3 reads CASSQLNQETQYF. CDR3 bases: TGTGCCAGCAGCCAACTTAATCAAGAGACCCAGTACTTC.

The V gene is TRBV7-2, the J gene TRBJ2-1; the D is unclear. The CDR3 has 16 amino acids. The germline V and J ends were trimmed by 1 base and 0 bases, with 10 bases remaining between them. Germline V CDR1 and CDR2: SGHTA, FQGNSA. CDR3 amino acids: CASSLGGDSSYNEQFF. The CDR3 DNA follows: TGTGCCAGCAGCTTAGGAGGCGATAGCTCCTACAATGAGCAGTTCTTC.

This clone was seen a handful of times. The V gene is TRBV21-1, the J gene TRBJ1-1. TRBV21-1 is a pseudogene. The CDR3 has 14 amino acids. As DNA, the CDR3 is TGTGCCAGCAGCAAAGAGGGCGTGAACACTGAAGCTTTCTTT. It specifies CASSKEGVNTEAFF.

The V gene is TRBV7-9, the J gene TRBJ2-1; TRBD1 agrees at 7 bases. V lost 5 bases and J lost 0; bases outside the gene matches: 4. Germline CDR1 reads SEHNR; CDR2 reads FQNEAQ (reference sequence). The CDR3 is made up of 15 amino acids. The CDR3 nucleotides are TGTGCCAGCAGCCTCGGACAGGTCTCCTACAATGAGCAGTTCTTC. Its protein is CASSLGQVSYNEQFF.

This clone was seen only a few times. This CDR3 reads CASSYSRLAGGPQYF. The CDR3 nucleotides are TGTGCCAGCAGTTATTCGAGACTAGCGGGAGGTCCGCAGTACTTC. The chain employs TRBV6-5 and TRBJ2-7; TRBD2 matches 13 bases. The CDR3 length is 15 residues. Germline CDR1 and CDR2: MNHEY and SVGAGI. J was trimmed by 9 bases and V by 3 bases; bases with no gene match: 8.

V gene TRBV19 combines with J gene TRBJ2-2; 10 nucleotides align to TRBD1. CDR3 length: 15 amino acids. Germline CDR1 reads LNHDA; CDR2 reads SQIVND (reference sequence). Losses at the gene ends were 5 bases for V and 6 bases for J; bases not matched to a gene: 6. The CDR3 is CASSYWTGGAGELFF. CDR3 bases: TGTGCCAGTAGTTACTGGACAGGGGGGGCCGGGGAGCTGTTTTTT.

The rearrangement joins TRBV28 to TRBJ2-7; TRBD1 aligns across 8 bases. Losses at the gene ends were 4 bases for V and 6 bases for J; bases not matched to a gene: 5. The germline V gene encodes CDR1 MDHEN and CDR2 SYDVKM. The CDR3 sequence is 13 residues long. The CDR3 coding sequence is TGTGCCAGCAGTTCGGGACAGGTCCCCGAGCAGTACTTC. Translated, it gives CASSSGQVPEQYF.

The CDR3 DNA sequence: TGTGCCAGCAGCTCCACAGGGGGCTGGGCCATATATTTT. Its protein is CASSSTGGWAIYF. The chain combines TRBV5-6 with TRBJ1-3, with 9 positions matching TRBD1. Per germline, CDR1 SGHDT and CDR2 YYEEEE. With V trimmed by 3 bases and J by 11 bases, 6 bases remained unmatched. The CDR3 sequence is 13 residues long.

This clone has a handful of counts. The chain couples TRBV5-1 to TRBJ1-1, with D possibly matching TRBD1 (6 bases). CDR3 length: 13 amino acids. V lost 4 bases and J 4 bases, leaving 11 bases between the germline ends. Per the germline V gene, CDR1 is SGHRS and CDR2 is YFSETQ. DNA for the CDR3: TGCGCCAGCAGCATTCGACAGGCCACTGAAGCTTTCTTT. It translates to CASSIRQATEAFF.

This chain joins TRBV14 and TRBJ2-5; D is unresolved. TRBJ2-7 explains the end of the DNA better; the J call may be wrong. CDR1 and CDR2 (germline): SGHDN, FVKESK. There are 11 residues in the CDR3. The CDR3 DNA is TGTGCCAGCAGCGCCAACTACGAGCAGTACTTC. The encoded protein is CASSANYEQYF.

In its sample, this clone was seen once. The chain links TRBV10-3 to TRBJ1-5; D possibly corresponds to TRBD1 (5 bases). Trimming removed 3 bases at V and 6 bases at J, with 15 bases between. The CDR3 covers 15 residues. Germline V gives CDR1 ENHRY, CDR2 SYGVKD. This chain's CDR3 is CAISDLIGVSQPQHF. The CDR3 nucleotides read TGTGCCATCAGTGATCTCATAGGGGTTAGTCAGCCCCAGCATTTT.

The chain has TRBV28 and TRBJ1-1; D is uncertain. V was trimmed by 3 bases and J by 1 base, leaving 9 bases between them. The CDR3 runs to 14 residues. Germline V lookup: CDR1 MDHEN, CDR2 SYDVKM. The CDR3 DNA reads as TGTGCCAGCAGTTTTAGCAACTGGAACACTGAAGCTTTCTTT. This encodes CASSFSNWNTEAFF.

The V gene is TRBV6-6, the J gene TRBJ1-1; D is possibly TRBD1 (6 bases). CDR3 length: 15 amino acids. V was trimmed by 7 bases and J by 1 base, leaving 16 bases between them. Germline V gene data show CDR1 as MNHNY and CDR2 as SVGAGI (reference sequence). CDR3 in amino acids: CASTPGDRRNTEAFF. In DNA form, the CDR3 reads TGTGCCAGCACCCCAGGAGACAGGCGGAACACTGAAGCTTTCTTT.